These T cell receptor beta chains were read from a single sample in a study of human T cells and chemical hapten exposure. TCRdb ran MiXCR on the RACE reads and lists one entry per CDR3 protein. The table lists 25,000 to 35,000 distinct CDR3 sequences, about 7.7% of them singletons. Material: whole blood. These TCRs come from a human donor in good health. Some clones in this sample may be carry-over from other donors' samples. CDR3s include the opening cysteine and the closing phenylalanine or tryptophan. Each record gives: J gene, D gene, clone size, V gene, CDR3 DNA, CDR3 protein. The D gene is left open where the match is weak. Size is stated for part of the rows, as once, few or many counts, or as a class when the clone is expanded.

>TRBJ2-7|TRBD2|many|TRBV20-1
TGCAGTGCACCGGGACTAGCGGTATACGAGCAGTACTTC
CSAPGLAVYEQYF
>TRBJ2-3|-|-|TRBV5-1
TGCGCCAGCAGCTTGGAGGCTAGCCCACGTACACCACAAGATACGCAGTATTTT
CASSLEASPRTPQDTQYF
>TRBJ2-3|TRBD2|many|TRBV20-1
TGCAGTGCTACCCTTACTAGCGGCACAGATACGCAGTATTTT
CSATLTSGTDTQYF
>TRBJ2-2|TRBD2|few|TRBV12-3/TRBV12-4
TGTGCCAGCAGCCGCGGGACTAGCGGGAGCGGGGAGCTGTTTTTT
CASSRGTSGSGELFF
>TRBJ2-7|TRBD2|-|TRBV28
TGTGCCAGCAGTTTGAGCGGGAGGGCCTTTGACGAGCAGTACTTC
CASSLSGRAFDEQYF
>TRBJ2-5|-|-|TRBV4-1
TGCGCCAGCAGCCAAGTAGATATGGGATTTCTCCAAGAGACCCAGTACTTC
CASSQVDMGFLQETQYF
>TRBJ2-1|TRBD2|many|TRBV6-6
TGTGCCAGCAAAGGACTAGCGGGAGGCAATTCCTACAATGAGCAGTTCTTC
CASKGLAGGNSYNEQFF
>TRBJ1-5|-|many|TRBV20-1
TGCAGTGCTACCCCCCGCGGGGGGTCGGCTAGCAATCAGCCCCAGCATTTT
CSATPRGGSASNQPQHF
>TRBJ2-4|-|many|TRBV4-3
TGCGCCAGCAGCCAGCGGATAGGGAACATTCAGTACTTC
CASSQRIGNIQYF
>TRBJ1-5|-|few|TRBV19
TGTGCCAGTAGCCAGGTATTCGGCAATCAGCCCCAGCATTTT
CASSQVFGNQPQHF
>TRBJ1-2|TRBD1|-|TRBV7-9
TGTGCCAGCAGCTCCCAGGGGGCAGGTGGCTACACCTTC
CASSSQGAGGYTF
>TRBJ1-1|-|-|TRBV18
TGTGCCAGCTCACCAGGGGTCAGGACTGAAGCTTTCTTT
CASSPGVRTEAFF
>TRBJ2-7|-|many|TRBV6-5
TGTGCCAGGATCCCGTACGAGCAGTACTTC
CARIPYEQYF
>TRBJ2-6|-|-|TRBV12-3/TRBV12-4
TGTGCCAGCAGGTTCCAGGGTGGGGCCAACGTCCTGACTTTC
CASRFQGGANVLTF
>TRBJ2-3|TRBD2|many|TRBV29-1
TGCAGCGTTGAAGGCTCCGGGACTAGCAGACAAGATACGCAGTATTTT
CSVEGSGTSRQDTQYF
>TRBJ2-7|-|-|TRBV5-1
TGCGCCAGCAGCTTGGCCCCGGGGGCAGGTCCCATGGACTTC
CASSLAPGAGPMDF
>TRBJ1-5|-|-|TRBV7-2
TGTGCCAGCAGCTCGGGACTTGATCAGCCCCAGCATTTT
CASSSGLDQPQHF
>TRBJ1-5|-|many|TRBV29-1
TGCAGCGCCACTGTGGGGAATGGCCATCAGCCCCAGCATTTT
CSATVGNGHQPQHF
>TRBJ2-2|-|medium-sized|TRBV12-3/TRBV12-4
TGTGCCAGCAGTAGTAGGGACACCGGGGAGCTGTTTTTT
CASSSRDTGELFF
>TRBJ1-5|TRBD1|few|TRBV12-5
TGTGCTAGTGGTTTGGGGGGACAGGCTTTCAATCAGCCCCAGCATTTT
CASGLGGQAFNQPQHF
>TRBJ2-5|-|-|TRBV7-9
TGTGCCAGCAGCCCAACCAGGGGGGAAGAGACCCAGTACTTC
CASSPTRGEETQYF
>TRBJ1-5|-|-|TRBV6-2/TRBV6-3
TGTGCCAGCAGTTCAAGGGTGTTGTCCCAGCATTTT
CASSSRVLSQHF
>TRBJ2-6|TRBD1|few|TRBV5-5
TGTGCCAGCAGGACCGGGACAGGGGCGTTTGACTCTGGGGCCAACGTCCTGACTTTC
CASRTGTGAFDSGANVLTF
>TRBJ1-5|-|-|TRBV2
TGTGCCAGCAGGGGGGACGAGGGTCAGCCCCAGCATTTT
CASRGDEGQPQHF
>TRBJ1-1|-|few|TRBV19
TGTGCCAGTAGTATATCCAGGGGTAATAATGAAGCTTTCTTT
CASSISRGNNEAFF
>TRBJ1-1|-|many|TRBV28
TGTGCCAGCGGATACAGAACCCTCACTGAAGCTTTCTTT
CASGYRTLTEAFF
>TRBJ2-3|-|many|TRBV12-3/TRBV12-4
TGTGCCAGCACAATGAGGGGGGGCCTAGATACGCAGTATTTT
CASTMRGGLDTQYF
>TRBJ2-7|TRBD2|few|TRBV12-3/TRBV12-4
TGTGCCAGCAGCTTTAGCGGGGGGATCCCCTACGAGCAGTACTTC
CASSFSGGIPYEQYF
>TRBJ2-1|-|-|TRBV6-2/TRBV6-3
TGTGCCAGCAGTTTTCCGAGCTCCTACAATGAGCAGTTCTTC
CASSFPSSYNEQFF
>TRBJ1-2|-|few|TRBV20-1
TGCAGTGCTTTTGGTCCCCGGCGGCCCTATGGCTACACCTTC
CSAFGPRRPYGYTF
>TRBJ1-6|TRBD1|-|TRBV29-1
TGCAGCTCACACCGGGATTCGACAGGGGCTATTCTAAATTCACCCCTCCACTTT
CSSHRDSTGAILNSPLHF
>TRBJ1-1|TRBD1|-|TRBV6-5
TGTGCCAGTAAACAGGGGGCGATCACTGAAGCTTTCTTT
CASKQGAITEAFF